This T cell receptor beta chain derives from a study of metastatic and nonmetastatic thyroid tumors. Overall study context: Thyroid patients, malignant and benign, had repertoires compared across blood and tumor or nodule tissue.

This clone was detected many times. The entire patient cohort was treatment-naive prior to thyroid surgery. Original data processing: The distant-metastasis classifier for papillary thyroid cancer was built from CDR3 differences across clinicopathological groups. TCRdb reprocessed the PCR reads via MiXCR. TCRdb's processing, not the authors' own work, is the source of the V and J calls. The sample includes 31,000 or so clones, about a sixth of them seen just once. Trimming stripped 0 bases from V and 1 base from J, with 10 bases between. Germline-derived CDR1 and CDR2 are SGHRS and YFSETQ. The CDR3 loop spans 16 amino acids.

The V gene is TRBV5-1, the J gene TRBJ2-2, with D unclear. This TCR was recovered from a female donor with papillary thyroid cancer or a benign thyroid nodule (not recorded which). Some clones in this sample may be carry-over from other donors' samples. The sample comprised blood. CDR3 sequence reads: CASSLDRLMNTGELFF. The DNA for the CDR3 is TGCGCCAGCAGCTTGGATCGCTTGATGAACACCGGGGAGCTGTTTTTT.